The 32 T cell receptor beta chains below all came from one sample that was sequenced in a study of Graves' ophthalmopathy and Graves' hyperthyroidism. The authors amplified TCR beta CDR3 regions from RNA transcripts. RT-PCR with HTBI primers came first, then second-round multiplex PCR. TCRdb re-derived calls from the multiplex PCR reads in MiXCR, one entry per CDR3 protein. The table has 350,000 to 400,000 distinct CDR3 sequences, about 17% seen once. The sample consisted of peripheral blood. These receptor sequences come from a woman aged 18-29 years with Graves' ophthalmopathy.

This clonotype was counted between two and nine times. The rearrangement joins TRBV6-1 to TRBJ1-6; 8 positions match TRBD1. Germline trimming cut 5 bases from V and 5 bases from J; bases unmatched to any gene: 2. This CDR3 is built from 14 residues. In germline, CDR1 is MNHNS, CDR2 SASEGT. DNA of the CDR3: TGTGCCAGCAGTAAGACAGGGGATAATTCACCCCTCCACTTT. Its translation is CASSKTGDNSPLHF.

This clonotype was observed many times. V usage is TRBV4-3 and J usage is TRBJ2-7; 8 positions match TRBD2. The CDR3 has 15 amino acids. The V gene end was trimmed by 2 bases and the J gene end by 2 bases; junction bases not matched to a gene: 5. Germline V lookup: CDR1 LGHNA, CDR2 YSLEER. The CDR3 nucleotides read TGCGCCAGCAGCCAAAGGGCGGGAGGAACCTACGAGCAGTACTTC. Its translation is CASSQRAGGTYEQYF.

There are many counts of this clonotype. The chain links TRBV19 to TRBJ2-1; D not certain. V lost 3 bases and J 5 bases, leaving 11 bases between the germline ends. CDR1 LNHDA and CDR2 SQIVND come from the germline V gene (reference sequence). The CDR3 runs 14 residues. The CDR3 protein is CASSITQLNNEQFF. The CDR3 DNA reads as TGTGCCAGTAGTATCACACAACTAAACAATGAGCAGTTCTTC.

This chain links TRBV10-3 with TRBJ2-3; possibly TRBD2 for D (7 bases). Trimming left V 6 bases short and J 5 bases short, with 15 bases between. The germline V gene has CDR1 ENHRY and CDR2 SYGVKD. This CDR3 spans 14 amino acids. The CDR3 is CAISEGGAIDTQYF. The CDR3 DNA sequence: TGTGCCATCAGCGAAGGGGGGGCAATAGATACGCAGTATTTT.

V is TRBV28 and J is TRBJ1-6; D uncertain. CDR1 is MDHEN, CDR2 SYDVKM, per germline. The CDR3 has 11 amino acids. The V end lost 6 bases, the J end lost 9 bases, and 6 bases lay between the germline ends. Written as DNA, the CDR3 is TGTGCCAGCAGAAATACTTCACCCCTCCACTTT. Protein sequence: CASRNTSPLHF.

This clonotype was seen at least ten times. The chain employs TRBV11-1 and TRBJ2-5; D gene uncertain. The CDR3 has 15 amino acids. Germline V gene sequence: CDR1 SGHAT, CDR2 FQDESV (reference sequence). V lost 5 bases and J lost 4, with 17 bases in between. The CDR3 here is CASSPYLSPAETQYF. CDR3 nucleotide sequence: TGTGCCAGCAGCCCGTACCTCAGCCCGGCAGAGACCCAGTACTTC.

This clonotype has a count of ten or more. The chain carries TRBV7-2 and TRBJ2-5, with D perhaps matching TRBD1 or TRBD2 (5 bases each). V lost 5 bases, J lost 1 base, and 17 bases lay in between. Germline CDR1 reads SGHTA; CDR2 reads FQGNSA. CDR3 length equals 16 residues. CDR3 loop: CASSPTGRAVQETQYF. The CDR3 bases are TGTGCCAGCAGCCCTACGGGGCGGGCCGTCCAAGAGACCCAGTACTTC.

The rearrangement uses TRBV18 and TRBJ2-2, with D uncertain. The ends were cut back, 0 bases at V and 2 bases at J, with 7 bases in the middle. The CDR3 runs to 15 residues. The germline V gene encodes CDR1 KGHSH and CDR2 LQKENI. DNA of the CDR3: TGTGCCAGCTCACCACCGAGGACCAACACCGGGGAGCTGTTTTTT. Amino acids: CASSPPRTNTGELFF.

This clonotype was seen only a few times. The V call is TRBV28, the J call TRBJ1-1, with no clear D. V was shortened by 5 bases and J by 6 bases, with 13 bases between the two germline ends. The V gene's germline CDR1 is MDHEN and CDR2 SYDVKM. This CDR3 is 13 amino acids long. As DNA, the CDR3 is TGTGCCAGCAGTCTCCATCTCGGGGCTGAAGCTTTCTTT. Protein: CASSLHLGAEAFF.

This clonotype was counted between two and nine times. In nucleotides, the CDR3 is TGTGCCAGCACTCCGAGGGTGACGGCTGAAGCTTTCTTT. Protein sequence: CASTPRVTAEAFF. The chain combines TRBV12-3 or TRBV12-4 with TRBJ1-1; D not certain. V was shortened by 7 bases and J by 6 bases, with 15 bases between the two germline ends. CDR3 length equals 13 residues.

This clonotype was seen ten or more times. V gene TRBV4-1 combines with J gene TRBJ1-1, with D hard to call. The CDR3 covers 13 residues. V was shortened by 1 base and J by 7 bases, with 10 bases between the two germline ends. Germline V gene data show CDR1 as MGHRA and CDR2 as YSYEKL. The CDR3 region has the DNA TGCGCCAGCAGCCAAGTGGGTAGGGATGAAGCTTTCTTT. It is translated as CASSQVGRDEAFF.

This clonotype was recorded many times. The chain joins TRBV28 to TRBJ2-7; D not resolved. The germline gives CDR1 MDHEN, CDR2 SYDVKM. The CDR3 spans 11 residues. Between the trimmed V and J ends, which lost 4 bases and 10 bases, there was a span of 11 bases. CDR3 bases: TGTGCCAGCAGTTCCCCCGGTGTCCAGTACTTC. It is translated as CASSSPGVQYF.

This clonotype was recorded many times. The chain has TRBV6-5 and TRBJ2-7; D is possibly TRBD2 (6 bases). Trimming pared 5 bases from V and 2 bases from J, leaving 10 bases between. The germline gives CDR1 MNHEY, CDR2 SVGAGI. CDR3 length equals 13 residues. DNA for the CDR3: TGTGCCAGCAGTCCGGGAGAAGCCTACGAGCAGTACTTC. As protein: CASSPGEAYEQYF.

This clonotype was seen many times. The V gene is TRBV19, the J gene TRBJ1-1; D perhaps matches TRBD1 (6 bases). CDR1 is LNHDA, CDR2 SQIVND, per germline (reference sequence). CDR3 length: 15 residues. V was cut by 0 bases and J by 5 bases, with 13 bases left in between. CDR3 sequence (DNA): TGTGCCAGTAGTATAGAACAGAACAGGGTAACTGAAGCTTTCTTT. Translating it yields CASSIEQNRVTEAFF. Full variable domain (outside the CDR3, taken from reference TRBV19 and TRBJ1-1): DGGITQSPKYLFRKEGQNVTLSCEQNLNHDAMYWYRQDPGQGLRLIYYSQIVNDFQKGDIAEGYSVSREKKESFPLTVTSAQKNPTAFYLCASSIEQNRVTEAFFGQGTRLTVV.

This clonotype has a count of ten or more. The chain recombines TRBV7-2 with TRBJ2-5; D perhaps matches TRBD1 (6 bases). Trimming cost V 5 bases and J 9 bases, with 13 bases left between them. This CDR3 comprises 12 residues. From germline, CDR1 is SGHTA and CDR2 FQGNSA. In DNA, the CDR3 is TGTGCCAGCAGCACCAGGGGAAGGGCCCAGTACTTC. Translation: CASSTRGRAQYF.

This clonotype was counted at least ten times. The chain joins TRBV7-6 to TRBJ1-1; a possible D gene is TRBD1 (6 bases). Deletions cut 6 bases from V and 7 bases from J, with 21 bases between. This CDR3 is 15 amino acids long. Germline CDR1 is SGHVS and CDR2 is FNYEAQ. CDR3 nucleotides: TGTGCCAGCAGTGCTCAACAGGGAGGGCAGGGTGAAGCTTTCTTT. Protein product: CASSAQQGGQGEAFF.

This clonotype was seen many times. The CDR3 region is CASSLGGKGTEAFF. CDR3 coding DNA: TGTGCCAGCAGCTTAGGGGGTAAGGGCACTGAAGCTTTCTTT. The J gene is TRBJ1-1, the V gene TRBV11-2, with unresolved D. V was shortened by 1 base and J by 4 bases, with 10 bases between the two germline ends. Germline V CDR1 and CDR2: SGHAT, FQNNGV. CDR3 length: 14 amino acids.

This clonotype was counted many times. CDR3 region: CASSGGWGDNSPLHF. Here the CDR3 DNA reads TGTGCCAGCAGTGGTGGGTGGGGTGATAATTCACCCCTCCACTTT. The chain recombines TRBV2 with TRBJ1-6; D remains ambiguous. V lost 4 bases to trimming and J lost 5 bases, with 12 bases between them. There are 15 residues in the CDR3. CDR1 is SNHLY and CDR2 is FYNNEI in the germline V gene.

This clonotype was seen repeatedly, ten times or more. This chain connects TRBV6-2 or TRBV6-3 to TRBJ2-7; D is perhaps TRBD2 (5 bases). The germline V gene has CDR1 MNHEY and CDR2 SVGEGT. The CDR3 runs to 14 residues. Trimming shortened V by 5 bases and J by 3 bases, and 14 bases separated the two germline ends. The CDR3 loop reads CASSLTRAGYEQYF. The CDR3 DNA is TGTGCCAGCAGTCTTACGAGGGCCGGCTACGAGCAGTACTTC.

This clonotype occurred many times. The chain uses TRBV28 and TRBJ2-6; D may match TRBD1 or TRBD2 (5 bases each). V dropped 5 bases and J dropped 0 bases, with 14 bases sitting between them. Looked up from germline, CDR1 is MDHEN and CDR2 is SYDVKM. The CDR3 is 17 amino acids. The CDR3 sequence: CASSGRDGHSGANVLTF. The CDR3, as DNA: TGTGCCAGCAGTGGCCGGGACGGTCACTCTGGGGCCAACGTCCTGACTTTC.

This clonotype was detected ten times or more. The chain links TRBV27 to TRBJ1-6; D might be TRBD1 (5 bases). Germline assignment: CDR1 MNHEY and CDR2 SMNVEV (reference sequence). The CDR3 has 17 amino acids. Trimming pared 5 bases from V and 7 bases from J, leaving 21 bases between. The CDR3: CASSVGRGGIWNSPLHF. In DNA, the CDR3 is TGTGCCAGCAGTGTCGGACGGGGGGGGATTTGGAATTCACCCCTCCACTTT.

J is TRBJ1-2 and V is TRBV12-3 or TRBV12-4; D is possibly TRBD1 (6 bases). The germline V and J ends were trimmed by 6 bases and 6 bases, with 17 bases remaining between them. The CDR3 covers 14 residues. CDR3 loop: CASRSPKGGDGYTF. CDR3 nucleotides: TGTGCCAGCAGATCTCCGAAGGGGGGGGATGGCTACACCTTC.

Worth noting for this clonotype: The conserved closing phenylalanine or tryptophan is absent in this CDR3, likely reflecting a read error. This rearrangement joins TRBV10-3 to TRBJ2-2; 9 bases align to TRBD2. V was pared by 11 bases and J by 7 bases, with 20 bases of the junction left unmatched. The CDR3 runs to 17 residues. Looked up from germline, CDR1 is ENHRY and CDR2 is SYGVKD. The chain's CDR3 is CAVKSGPPGLAGGELFL. The CDR3 DNA sequence: TGTGCCGTAAAAAGCGGGCCTCCGGGACTAGCCGGCGGGGAGCTGTTTTTG.

This clonotype was seen repeatedly, ten times or more. The rearrangement links TRBV20-1 to TRBJ2-7; no definite D call. The CDR3 covers 13 residues. Per germline, CDR1 DFQATT and CDR2 SNEGSKA (reference sequence). Trimming cost V 3 bases and J 2 bases, with 11 bases left between them. In DNA, the CDR3 is TGCAGTGCTAGCGGCGGCGAGACCTACGAGCAGTACTTC. Translation: CSASGGETYEQYF.

This clonotype has ten or more counts. V is TRBV27 and J is TRBJ2-5; tentatively, D is TRBD2 (5 bases). From germline, CDR1 is MNHEY and CDR2 SMNVEV (reference sequence). The V gene lost 5 bases and the J gene lost 3 bases, with 16 bases spanning the gap. The CDR3 sequence is 15 residues long. For the CDR3, the DNA is TGTGCCAGCAGTCCCGGTAGGCTAGCAGAAGAGACCCAGTACTTC. Translating gives CASSPGRLAEETQYF.

On this clonotype itself: One end of the junction varies from germline; a read error may be responsible. The CDR3 loop is CASSQQGAITEAFF. DNA of the CDR3: TGTGCAAGCAGTCAACAGGGGGCGATAACTGAAGCTTTCTTT. This chain connects TRBV11-2 to TRBJ1-1; the match to TRBD1 covers 9 bases. The length of the CDR3 is 14 residues. CDR1 and CDR2 from the germline V gene are SGHAT and FQNNGV.

This clonotype showed up many times. The J gene is TRBJ1-5, the V gene TRBV12-3 or TRBV12-4; D not resolved. Trimming took 7 bases from V and 1 from J, leaving 11 bases between them. This CDR3 has 14 amino acids. CDR3 bases: TGTGCCAGCACCTCGATGGGGAGCAATCAGCCCCAGCATTTT. It encodes CASTSMGSNQPQHF.

The sample holds many counts of this clonotype. V is TRBV6-2 or TRBV6-3 and J is TRBJ1-1, with 7 bases lining up with TRBD1. This CDR3 is built from 17 residues. Per the germline V gene, CDR1 is MNHEY and CDR2 is SVGEGT. Trimming removed 6 bases from V and 1 base from J; junction bases left unmatched: 14. This chain's CDR3 is CASRTDRVAIGNTEAFF. The CDR3 DNA sequence: TGTGCCAGCAGGACCGACAGGGTGGCCATCGGGAACACTGAAGCTTTCTTT.

V and J are TRBV6-1 and TRBJ2-5, with D maybe TRBD2 (5 bases). Germline lookup yields CDR1 MNHNS and CDR2 SASEGT. The CDR3 totals 14 residues. V lost 6 bases to trimming and J lost 7 bases, with 18 bases between them. The CDR3 protein is CASRAGNYWATQYF. The DNA of the CDR3 is TGTGCCAGCAGAGCCGGGAATTATTGGGCGACCCAGTACTTC.

This clonotype showed up many times. The V gene is TRBV6-1, the J gene TRBJ1-2; weak D call: TRBD1 (6 bases). V lost 5 bases and J 2 bases, leaving 18 bases between the germline ends. This CDR3 is 16 amino acids long. Germline V gives CDR1 MNHNS, CDR2 SASEGT. CDR3 residues: CASSPPGGGVNYGYTF. The CDR3 nucleotides are TGTGCCAGCAGTCCACCGGGAGGGGGGGTAAACTATGGCTACACCTTC.

This clonotype showed up many times. The chain carries TRBV30 and TRBJ2-5; maybe TRBD1 (5 bases). CDR3 length: 15 amino acids. Per germline, CDR1 GTSNPN and CDR2 SVGIG (reference sequence). V gave up 1 base and J gave up 2 bases, with 14 bases separating them. CDR3 in DNA: TGTGCCTGGAGTGCCTCGGGCAGGGCACAAGAGACCCAGTACTTC. It codes for CAWSASGRAQETQYF.

This clonotype was counted at least ten times. The chain carries TRBV18 and TRBJ1-6; D is ambiguous. The CDR3 covers 13 residues. The ends were cut back, 4 bases at V and 7 bases at J, with 8 bases in the middle. Looked up from germline, CDR1 is KGHSH and CDR2 is LQKENI. The CDR3, as DNA: TGTGCCAGCTCACAACACGGGAATTCACCCCTCCACTTT. Residues: CASSQHGNSPLHF.